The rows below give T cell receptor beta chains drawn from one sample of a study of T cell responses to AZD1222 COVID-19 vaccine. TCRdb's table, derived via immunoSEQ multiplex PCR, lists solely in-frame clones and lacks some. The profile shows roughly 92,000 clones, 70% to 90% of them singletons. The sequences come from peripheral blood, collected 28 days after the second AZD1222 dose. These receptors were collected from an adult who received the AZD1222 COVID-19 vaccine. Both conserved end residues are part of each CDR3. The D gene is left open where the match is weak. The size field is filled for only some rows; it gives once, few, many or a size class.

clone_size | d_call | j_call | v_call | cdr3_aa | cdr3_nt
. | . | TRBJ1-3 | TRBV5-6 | CASSSVALRNTIYF | TGTGCCAGCAGCTCTGTGGCCCTGAGGAACACCATATATTTT
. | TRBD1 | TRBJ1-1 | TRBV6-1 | CASSELVGQGASEAFF | TGTGCCAGCAGTGAGTTAGTGGGACAGGGGGCGTCGGAAGCTTTCTTT
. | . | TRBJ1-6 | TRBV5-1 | CASSADRNSPLHF | TGCGCCAGCAGCGCCGACAGAAATTCACCCCTCCACTTT
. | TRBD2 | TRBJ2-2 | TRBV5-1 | CASSLSGDNTGELFF | TGCGCCAGCAGCTTGAGCGGGGATAACACCGGGGAGCTGTTTTTT
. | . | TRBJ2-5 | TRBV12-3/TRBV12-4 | CASSQQVQETQYF | TGTGCCAGCAGTCAACAGGTCCAAGAGACCCAGTACTTC
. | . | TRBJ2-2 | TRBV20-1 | CSASGLGASDTGELFF | TGCAGTGCTAGTGGACTGGGGGCTTCGGACACCGGGGAGCTGTTTTTT
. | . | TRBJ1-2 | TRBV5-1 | CASSPGTAGAYGYTF | TGCGCCAGCAGCCCAGGGACTGCAGGGGCCTATGGCTACACCTTC
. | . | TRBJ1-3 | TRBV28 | CASSGQTGSSGNTIYF | TGTGCCAGCAGCGGACAGACTGGAAGCTCTGGAAACACCATATATTTT
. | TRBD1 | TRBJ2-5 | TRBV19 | CATVDRVYETQYF | TGTGCCACCGTCGACAGGGTTTATGAGACCCAGTACTTC
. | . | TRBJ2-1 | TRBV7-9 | CASSLGRGVYNEQFF | TGTGCCAGCAGCTTAGGCAGGGGGGTTTACAATGAGCAGTTCTTC
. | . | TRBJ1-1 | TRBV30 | CAWSVSSGDTEAFF | TGTGCCTGGAGTGTATCGTCGGGAGACACTGAAGCTTTCTTT
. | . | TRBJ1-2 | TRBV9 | CASSARRNNYGYTF | TGTGCCAGCAGCGCAAGACGGAATAACTATGGCTACACCTTC
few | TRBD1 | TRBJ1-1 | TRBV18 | CASSLRDRDTNTEAFF | TGTGCCAGCTCACTCCGGGACAGAGATACGAACACTGAAGCTTTCTTT
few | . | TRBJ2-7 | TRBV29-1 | CSVGNSQARDEQYF | TGCAGCGTGGGCAACAGCCAAGCGAGAGACGAGCAGTACTTC
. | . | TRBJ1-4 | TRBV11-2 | CASSSQNEKLFF | TGTGCCAGCAGCTCACAGAATGAAAAACTGTTTTTT
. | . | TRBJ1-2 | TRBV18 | CASSPGQENYGYTF | TGTGCCAGCTCACCAGGGCAGGAAAACTATGGCTACACCTTC
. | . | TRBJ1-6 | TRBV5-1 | CASSPLQTGSYNSPLHF | TGCGCCAGCAGCCCCTTACAGACCGGCTCCTATAATTCACCCCTCCACTTT
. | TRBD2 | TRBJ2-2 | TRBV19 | CASSIGLAGGRLITGELFF | TGTGCCAGTAGTATCGGTCTAGCGGGGGGGCGGCTCATCACCGGGGAGCTGTTTTTT
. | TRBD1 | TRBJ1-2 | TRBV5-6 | CASSSSGTGASGYTF | TGTGCCAGCAGCTCTTCCGGGACAGGGGCAAGTGGCTACACCTTC
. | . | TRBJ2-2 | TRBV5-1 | CASSWDRSGSNRGELFF | TGCGCCAGCAGCTGGGACCGGAGCGGATCCAACCGCGGGGAGCTGTTTTTT
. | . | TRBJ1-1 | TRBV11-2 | CASSSGAGDTEAFF | TGTGCCAGCAGTTCCGGGGCAGGGGACACTGAAGCTTTCTTT
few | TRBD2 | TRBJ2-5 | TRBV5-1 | CASSPSGGEEETQYF | TGCGCCAGCAGCCCTAGCGGGGGAGAGGAAGAGACCCAGTACTTC
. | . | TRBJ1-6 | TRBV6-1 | CASSGAASSYNSPLHF | TGTGCCAGCAGTGGGGCTGCGAGCTCCTATAATTCACCCCTCCACTTT
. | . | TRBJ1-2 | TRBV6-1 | CASSEVGLSSGYGYTF | TGTGCCAGCAGTGAAGTAGGACTCTCTTCGGGCTATGGCTACACCTTC
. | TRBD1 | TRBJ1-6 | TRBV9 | CASSVDGTGNSPLHF | TGTGCCAGCAGCGTAGATGGGACAGGGAATTCACCCCTCCACTTT
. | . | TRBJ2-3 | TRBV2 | CARGGTGAADTQYF | TGTGCCAGGGGGGGTACAGGGGCGGCAGATACGCAGTATTTT
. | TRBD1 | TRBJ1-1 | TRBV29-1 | CSVALGQLNTEAFF | TGCAGCGTAGCCCTGGGACAGTTGAACACTGAAGCTTTCTTT
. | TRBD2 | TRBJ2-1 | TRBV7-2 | CASSPWTSGGVRHEQFF | TGTGCCAGCAGCCCTTGGACTAGCGGGGGAGTACGTCATGAGCAGTTCTTC
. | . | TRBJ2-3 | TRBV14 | CASSRLAGPDTQYF | TGTGCCAGCAGCCGCCTCGCTGGTCCAGATACGCAGTATTTT
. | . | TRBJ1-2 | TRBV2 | CASSDNMNYGYTF | TGTGCCAGCAGTGACAATATGAACTATGGCTACACCTTC
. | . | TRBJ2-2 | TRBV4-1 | CASSQERRTDTGELFF | TGCGCCAGCAGCCAAGAGAGACGGACGGACACCGGGGAGCTGTTTTTT
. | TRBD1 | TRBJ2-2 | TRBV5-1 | CASSRGQGFGELFF | TGCGCCAGCAGCCGGGGACAGGGTTTCGGGGAGCTGTTTTTT
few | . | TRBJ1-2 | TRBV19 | CASSGGGYVTF | TGTGCCAGTAGTGGAGGGGGGTACGTCACCTTC
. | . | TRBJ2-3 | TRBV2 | CASRAALLNTQYF | TGTGCCAGCAGGGCAGCCCTCCTAAATACGCAGTATTTT
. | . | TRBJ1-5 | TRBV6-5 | CASSYSIRSHQPQHF | TGTGCCAGCAGTTACTCGATTAGGTCACATCAGCCCCAGCATTTT
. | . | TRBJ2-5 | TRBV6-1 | CASSEAGHDLGETQYF | TGTGCCAGCAGTGAAGCAGGGCACGACTTGGGGGAGACCCAGTACTTC
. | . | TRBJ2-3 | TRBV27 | CASSPDPRRVSTDTQYF | TGTGCCAGCAGCCCCGACCCACGGAGGGTATCCACAGATACGCAGTATTTT
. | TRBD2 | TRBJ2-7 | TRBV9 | CASSPQPSGGYEQYF | TGTGCCAGCAGCCCCCAGCCTAGCGGGGGGTACGAGCAGTACTTC
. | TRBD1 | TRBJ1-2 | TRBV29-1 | CSAGDRADGYTF | TGCAGCGCTGGGGACAGGGCAGACGGCTACACCTTC
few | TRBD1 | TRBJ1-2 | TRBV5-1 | CASSFGTGYGYTF | TGCGCCAGCAGCTTCGGGACAGGCTATGGCTACACCTTC
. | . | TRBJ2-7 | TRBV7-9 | CASSLEGGLEQYF | TGTGCCAGCAGCTTAGAAGGGGGTCTCGAGCAGTACTTC
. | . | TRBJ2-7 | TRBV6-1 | CASSEGWLLYEQYF | TGTGCCAGCAGTGAAGGTTGGCTCCTCTACGAGCAGTACTTC
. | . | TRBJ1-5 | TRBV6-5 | CASSYSSGAGQPQHF | TGTGCCAGCAGTTACTCGTCCGGGGCGGGTCAGCCCCAGCATTTT
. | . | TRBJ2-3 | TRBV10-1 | CASSESMGHEHTDTQYF | TGCGCCAGCAGTGAGTCTATGGGACACGAACACACAGATACGCAGTATTTT
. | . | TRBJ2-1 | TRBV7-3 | CASTQGRGLSEQFF | TGTGCCAGCACCCAAGGGAGGGGGTTGAGTGAGCAGTTCTTC
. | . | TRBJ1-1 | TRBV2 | CASSGVYRNTEAFF | TGTGCCAGCAGCGGGGTGTACAGGAACACTGAAGCTTTCTTT
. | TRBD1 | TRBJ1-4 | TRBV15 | CATSRTSGTAEKLFF | TGTGCCACCAGCAGAACCTCCGGGACAGCAGAAAAACTGTTTTTT
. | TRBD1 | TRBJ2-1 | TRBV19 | CASGTVTYNEQFF | TGTGCCAGCGGGACAGTTACCTACAATGAGCAGTTCTTC
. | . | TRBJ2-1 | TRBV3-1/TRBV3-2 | CASSQVWNEQFF | TGTGCCAGCAGCCAAGTTTGGAATGAGCAGTTCTTC
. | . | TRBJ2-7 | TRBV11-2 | CASSLGDLRYEQYF | TGTGCCAGCAGCTTAGGGGACTTGCGCTACGAGCAGTACTTC
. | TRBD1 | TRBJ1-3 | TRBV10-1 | CASSDHPGQGYGNTIYF | TGCGCCAGCAGTGATCATCCGGGACAGGGATACGGAAACACCATATATTTT
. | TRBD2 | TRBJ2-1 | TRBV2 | CASCRTSVYNEQFF | TGTGCCAGCTGTAGGACTAGCGTCTACAATGAGCAGTTCTTC
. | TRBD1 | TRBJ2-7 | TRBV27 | CASSLYRGPDYEQYF | TGTGCCAGCAGTTTATACAGGGGCCCCGACTACGAGCAGTACTTC
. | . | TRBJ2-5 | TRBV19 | CASSTLRGQTQYF | TGTGCCAGTAGTACCCTTAGGGGCCAGACCCAGTACTTC
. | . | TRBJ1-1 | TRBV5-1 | CASSGSVNTEAFF | TGCGCCAGCAGCGGATCAGTTAACACTGAAGCTTTCTTT
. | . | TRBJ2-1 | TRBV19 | CASSMSRADEQFF | TGTGCCAGTAGTATGTCCAGGGCCGATGAGCAGTTCTTC
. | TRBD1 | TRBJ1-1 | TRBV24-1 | CATSETRDRDVKGLNTEAFF | TGTGCCACCAGTGAGACGCGGGACAGAGACGTCAAGGGATTGAACACTGAAGCTTTCTTT
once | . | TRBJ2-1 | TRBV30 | CAWSGGHRYNEQFF | TGTGCCTGGAGTGGGGGACACCGCTACAATGAGCAGTTCTTC